Shown below are 2 T cell receptor beta chains from a single sample sequenced in a study of T cells after yellow fever vaccination. TCRdb reanalysed the 5' RACE reads using MiXCR and keeps one entry per CDR3 protein. In the table there are about 150,000 distinct CDR3 sequences, less than 8.5% of which are singletons. The material was CD4+ T cells sorted from PBMCs, obtained 10 days after the yellow fever booster vaccination. These receptors all come from a man in his thirties or forties who received the YFV17D yellow fever vaccine.

There are many counts of this clonotype. The chain uses TRBV20-1 and TRBJ2-3; D uncertain. This CDR3 has 14 amino acids. Germline V gives CDR1 DFQATT, CDR2 SNEGSKA (reference sequence). V shed 4 bases and J shed 0 bases, with 11 bases lying between them. This CDR3 is CSATRGSSTDTQYF. DNA of the CDR3: TGCAGTGCTACGCGCGGTTCTAGCACAGATACGCAGTATTTT.

The sample holds many counts of this clonotype. The genes are TRBV28 and TRBJ2-2; TRBD1 might be the D (5 bases). CDR3 length equals 14 residues. The ends were cut back, 10 bases at V and 6 bases at J, with 18 bases in the middle. Germline V gene sequence: CDR1 MDHEN, CDR2 SYDVKM. The CDR3 DNA is TGTGCCACCCGAGGCAGGGTTTATCCCGGGGAGCTGTTTTTT. Protein sequence: CATRGRVYPGELFF.